This T cell receptor (beta chain) was identified in a study of early T cells in non-severe SARS-CoV-2 infection. Germline values: CDR1 MDHEN, CDR2 SYDVKM. The CDR3 length is 15 residues. The junction had 8 bases not matched to a gene; V was cut back by 6 bases and J by 8 bases. This clonotype was counted at least ten times. MiXCR, applied by TCRdb to the 5' RACE reads, yields one record per CDR3 protein. The sample has 95,000 to 110,000 distinct CDR3 sequences, around 10% seen once. This chain connects TRBV28 to TRBJ2-1; 12 bases match TRBD1. Material for sequencing was whole blood. The TCR sequence derives from an adult who was a healthcare worker with PCR-confirmed SARS-CoV-2 infection or an uninfected control (not recorded which). The CDR3 region has the DNA TGTGCCAGCAGCTTCCCGGGGACAGGGGGCGATGAGCAGTTCTTC. Residues: CASSFPGTGGDEQFF.